The rows below give T cell receptor beta chains drawn from one sample of a study of T-cell memory formation after mild COVID-19. TCRdb independently ran MiXCR on the 5' RACE reads; one entry per CDR3 protein. The sample contains roughly 500,000 distinct CDR3 sequences, approximately 20% of which appear only once. The sequencing input was PBMCs or a T cell subset sorted from them (not recorded which). The receptors were gathered from an adult woman who had mild COVID-19 (a few samples of this study predate the infection). Cell type and time point are not known. The CDR3 runs from the conserved cysteine through the conserved F or W. A D gene is named only where the DNA matches it firmly. Size is stated for part of the rows, as once, few or many counts, or as a class when the clone is expanded.

.	few	TRBV7-9	TRBJ2-3	TGTGCCAGCAGCTTAGGGGTTGGGATCGCAGATACGCAGTATTTT	CASSLGVGIADTQYF
.	few	TRBV6-6	TRBJ1-1	TGTGCCAGCAGTTACGGGGGGGAGAACACTGAAGCTTTCTTT	CASSYGGENTEAFF
.	.	TRBV30	TRBJ1-1	TGTGCCGGGAGAAGGACAGTAACTGAAGCTTTCTTT	CAGRRTVTEAFF
.	.	TRBV15	TRBJ2-2	TGTGCCACCAGCAGGGGACATACTAACACCGGGGAGCTGTTTTTT	CATSRGHTNTGELFF
.	.	TRBV5-1	TRBJ1-2	TGCGCCAGCAGCCGGACACAGGGAGGCGGCTATGGCTACACCTTC	CASSRTQGGGYGYTF
.	.	TRBV29-1	TRBJ2-2	TGCAGCGTTGCCCTAGGGACACCCAACACCGGGGAGCTGTTTTTT	CSVALGTPNTGELFF
TRBD1	few	TRBV12-3/TRBV12-4	TRBJ1-2	TGTGCCAGCAGTTTCGGGACAGGGGCCTCCTATGGCTACACCTTC	CASSFGTGASYGYTF
.	.	TRBV12-3/TRBV12-4	TRBJ2-5	TGTGCCAGCAGCGGGGACCGGGAGACCCAGTACTTC	CASSGDRETQYF
.	few	TRBV7-9	TRBJ2-3	TGTGCCAGCAGCTCCACTTTGAGCGGGAGCACAGATACGCAGTATTTT	CASSSTLSGSTDTQYF
.	.	TRBV6-6	TRBJ2-3	TGTGCCAGCAGTTACGGTACACTCGCCAGCACAGATACGCAGTATTTT	CASSYGTLASTDTQYF
.	.	TRBV5-1	TRBJ2-7	TGCGCCAGCAGCTTGGCAGGGGAGCTCGGCGAGCAGTACTTC	CASSLAGELGEQYF
.	few	TRBV6-2/TRBV6-3	TRBJ2-5	TGTGCCAGCAGATCAAAAAATCGACGAACCCAGTACTTC	CASRSKNRRTQYF
TRBD1	.	TRBV5-1	TRBJ2-7	TGCGCCAGCAGCTTGGCTGGGACAGGGGCGGCCTACGAGCAGTACTTC	CASSLAGTGAAYEQYF
.	few	TRBV29-1	TRBJ1-1	TGCAGCGTTGACGCAGGGCCCTTTGGGACTGAAGCTTTCTTT	CSVDAGPFGTEAFF
TRBD2	.	TRBV5-1	TRBJ2-5	TGCGCCAGCAGCTCCGGGGGGGTGAACCAAGAGACCCAGTACTTC	CASSSGGVNQETQYF
.	.	TRBV13	TRBJ2-5	TGTGCCAGCAGCTTTACAGGCCGACAAGAGACCCAGTACTTC	CASSFTGRQETQYF
.	.	TRBV6-5	TRBJ2-7	TGTGCCAGCAGTTACTCCGCCGGGACATACGAGCAGTACTTC	CASSYSAGTYEQYF
TRBD2	few	TRBV30	TRBJ2-5	TGTGCCTGGAGTGTACAGGCGGGAGCTTTAGAGACCCAGTACTTC	CAWSVQAGALETQYF
.	few	TRBV27	TRBJ2-2	TGTGCCAGCAGTTTATATCAAACAAGGGGCACCGGGGAGCTGTTTTTT	CASSLYQTRGTGELFF
TRBD1	few	TRBV7-9	TRBJ2-2	TGTGCCAGCAGCATAGGACAGGGGCGAATTGGCGGGGAGCTGTTTTTT	CASSIGQGRIGGELFF
.	few	TRBV29-1	TRBJ2-7	TGCAGCGTTGAAGGGGGCCTCTTC	CSVEGGLF
TRBD1	few	TRBV20-1	TRBJ1-1	TGCAGTGCTATGAGGGGGCGTCGGATGAACACTGAAGCTTTCTTT	CSAMRGRRMNTEAFF
TRBD1	.	TRBV4-1	TRBJ2-7	TGCGCCAGCAGCCGTTGGACAGGCGAAGGGTCCTACGAGCAGTACTTC	CASSRWTGEGSYEQYF
TRBD2	many	TRBV5-1	TRBJ2-3	TGCGCCAGCAGCTGGCGGGGGGAGAGCACAGATACGCAGTATTTT	CASSWRGESTDTQYF
.	.	TRBV11-3	TRBJ2-3	TGTGCCAGCAGCCCAGGGCAAGATACGCAGTATTTT	CASSPGQDTQYF
TRBD1	few	TRBV6-2/TRBV6-3	TRBJ1-5	TGTGCCAGCAGTCTAGACCAGGGGGCGCCGAATCAGCCCCAGCATTTT	CASSLDQGAPNQPQHF
.	.	TRBV7-3	TRBJ1-1	TGTGCCAGCAGCTCATCTGAGGGTAACACTGAAGCTTTCTTT	CASSSSEGNTEAFF
.	few	TRBV4-2	TRBJ2-7	TGTGCCAGCAGCCAAACTAACTCCTACGAGCAGTACTTC	CASSQTNSYEQYF
.	few	TRBV5-1	TRBJ1-5	TGCGCCAGCAGCCCGGCCCTAAACGTTCAGCCCCAGCATTTT	CASSPALNVQPQHF
TRBD1	few	TRBV12-3/TRBV12-4	TRBJ1-2	TGTGCCAGCAGTTTGGACCCGGGACAGGGGGCTTCCTATGGCTACACCTTC	CASSLDPGQGASYGYTF
TRBD2	few	TRBV4-1	TRBJ2-1	TGCGCCAGCAGCCACCGACTAGCGGGGGGTCCGGGCAATGAGCAGTTCTTC	CASSHRLAGGPGNEQFF
TRBD1	.	TRBV12-3/TRBV12-4	TRBJ1-6	TGTGCCAGCACCCTACAGGGGGCAAGTTCACCCCTCCACTTT	CASTLQGASSPLHF
TRBD1	.	TRBV5-1	TRBJ2-7	TGCGCCAGCAGCTTGAAACAGGGGTCCAACTACGAGCAGTACTTC	CASSLKQGSNYEQYF
TRBD1	.	TRBV11-1	TRBJ1-2	TGTGCCAGCAGCCCAGACAGGGGGCTGGAGGGCTACACCTTC	CASSPDRGLEGYTF
.	.	TRBV20-1	TRBJ1-2	TGCAGTGCTAGAGCTGCCTTTAACTATGGCTACACCTTC	CSARAAFNYGYTF
TRBD1	many	TRBV5-5	TRBJ2-1	TGTGCCAGCAGCTTGGGGACAGGGGGCGAGCAGTTCTTC	CASSLGTGGEQFF
.	many	TRBV7-3	TRBJ1-1	TGTGCCAGCAGCCCGGGACGAGCCAACACTGAAGCTTTCTTT	CASSPGRANTEAFF
TRBD2	.	TRBV30	TRBJ2-5	TGTGCCTGGAGTGTACGCGCGCCCAGCGGGGGTGTTGAGACCCAGTACTTC	CAWSVRAPSGGVETQYF
TRBD1	.	TRBV7-8	TRBJ1-2	TGTGCCAGCAGCGCAACACCCACAGGGGACGGCGGCTACACCTTC	CASSATPTGDGGYTF
.	.	TRBV9	TRBJ1-1	TGTGCCAGCAGCGCCCTGGGGGAGAACACTGAAGCTTTCTTT	CASSALGENTEAFF